A single sample is the source of the 18 T cell receptor beta chains below, sequenced in a study of T cell repertoires in cytomegalovirus infection. TCRdb analysed the reads with MiXCR anew, one entry per CDR3 protein. The sample gives some 390,000 distinct CDR3 sequences, roughly 20% of which show up once; roughly 8.7% is in the top ten. The sequencing input was PBMCs. Every receptor here comes from a human donor in good health (CMV status not recorded). Some clones in this sample may be carry-over from other donors' samples.

The sample holds a few counts of this clonotype. The chain recombines TRBV7-9 with TRBJ2-1; 8 bases fit TRBD2. The trim removed 8 bases at V and 2 bases at J, leaving 5 bases unmatched. Germline CDR1 SEHNR, CDR2 FQNEAQ (reference sequence). The CDR3 sequence is 14 residues long. The CDR3 region is CASGYGRAYNEQFF. Here the CDR3 DNA reads TGTGCCAGCGGGTACGGGAGGGCCTACAATGAGCAGTTCTTC.

This clonotype occurred many times. The gene calls are TRBV7-8 and TRBJ2-5; D gene ambiguous. The CDR3 has 14 amino acids. Between the trimmed V and J ends, which lost 2 bases and 5 bases, there was a span of 12 bases. CDR1 and CDR2 (germline): SGHVS, FQNEAQ. The CDR3 DNA follows: TGTGCCAGCAGCTTAAGGTGGCGCCGGGAGACCCAGTACTTC. It translates to CASSLRWRRETQYF. Full variable domain (rest looked up from reference TRBV7-8 and TRBJ2-5): GAGVSQSPRYKVAKRGQDVALRCDPISGHVSLFWYQQALGQGPEFLTYFQNEAQLDKSGLPSDRFFAERPEGSVSTLKIQRTQQEDSAVYLCASSLRWRRETQYFGPGTRLLVL.

V gene TRBV28 combines with J gene TRBJ2-7; the D gene is possibly TRBD1 (5 bases). CDR1 is MDHEN, CDR2 SYDVKM, per germline. Trimming pared 2 bases from V and 2 bases from J, leaving 16 bases between. The CDR3 contains 16 residues. CDR3 coding DNA: TGTGCCAGCAGTTTAGTGACCGGTCAGGGAACCTACGAGCAGTACTTC. It encodes CASSLVTGQGTYEQYF.

The J gene is TRBJ1-3, the V gene TRBV5-1; no clear D. This CDR3 is built from 14 residues. Germline V CDR1 and CDR2: SGHRS, YFSETQ. V was pared by 4 bases and J by 2 bases, with 10 bases between. The CDR3 reads CASSEGRPGNTIYF. CDR3 DNA sequence: TGCGCCAGCAGCGAAGGACGGCCTGGAAACACCATATATTTT.

This chain links TRBV20-1 with TRBJ2-1, with a possible D match to TRBD2 (6 bases). V lost 3 bases and J lost 12, with 12 bases in between. The germline V gene has CDR1 DFQATT and CDR2 SNEGSKA (reference sequence). The CDR3 spans 11 residues. Written as DNA, the CDR3 is TGCAGTGCTAGTGCCGGGACTGGGCAGTTCTTC. Protein: CSASAGTGQFF.

This clonotype was recorded at least ten times. This rearrangement joins TRBV7-9 to TRBJ1-1; no reliable D call. Germline loops: CDR1 SEHNR, CDR2 FQNEAQ (reference sequence). The V gene lost 4 bases and the J gene lost 6 bases, with 6 bases spanning the gap. This CDR3 spans 11 amino acids. CDR3 residues: CASSSSSEAFF. The CDR3, as DNA: TGTGCCAGCAGCTCCAGTTCTGAAGCTTTCTTT.

This clonotype came up many times. J is TRBJ1-6 and V is TRBV27, with TRBD1 matching 7 bases. The ends lost 6 bases at V and 7 bases at J; junction bases unmatched: 0. The CDR3 is 12 residues long. CDR1 is MNHEY and CDR2 is SMNVEV in the germline V gene (reference sequence). DNA of the CDR3: TGTGCCAGCAGACAGGGGAATTCACCCCTCCACTTT. It translates to CASRQGNSPLHF.

The genes are TRBV5-1 and TRBJ2-3; no reliable D call. The germline V gene encodes CDR1 SGHRS and CDR2 YFSETQ. Trimming pared 6 bases from V and 2 bases from J, leaving 7 bases between. The CDR3 has 12 residues. CDR3 bases: TGCGCCAGCAAGGTTAACACAGATACGCAGTATTTT. Translation gives CASKVNTDTQYF.

This clonotype was detected a few times. The rearrangement uses TRBV7-8 and TRBJ2-2, with TRBD2 matching 14 bases. CDR1 is SGHVS and CDR2 is FQNEAQ in the germline V gene. The junction had 4 bases not matched to a gene; V was cut back by 2 bases and J by 2 bases. The CDR3 loop spans 18 amino acids. CDR3 in DNA: TGTGCCAGCAGCTTACACGGACTAGCGGGGGGAAACACCGGGGAGCTGTTTTTT. Protein sequence: CASSLHGLAGGNTGELFF.

This clonotype has only a few counts. The chain couples TRBV5-4 to TRBJ2-2; TRBD1 aligns across 8 bases. Looked up from germline, CDR1 is SGHNT and CDR2 is YYREEE (reference sequence). Germline trimming cut 7 bases from V and 1 base from J; bases unmatched to any gene: 9. This CDR3 is 16 amino acids long. DNA for the CDR3: TGTGCCAGCCGGAAAGGGACAGGTCGGAACACCGGGGAGCTGTTTTTT. Its protein product is CASRKGTGRNTGELFF.

This clonotype was counted at least ten times. The V call is TRBV7-2, the J call TRBJ2-3; possible D gene TRBD2, 6 bases. CDR1 SGHTA and CDR2 FQGNSA come from the germline V gene. The CDR3 contains 16 residues. The ends were cut back, 2 bases at V and 0 bases at J, with 12 bases in the middle. CDR3 protein: CASSLRGGTSTDTQYF. CDR3 DNA sequence: TGTGCCAGCAGCTTACGGGGCGGGACTAGCACAGATACGCAGTATTTT.

This clonotype was counted ten times or more. The chain links TRBV12-3 or TRBV12-4 to TRBJ2-1; weak D call: TRBD1 (6 bases). The CDR3 has 16 amino acids. V gave up 5 bases and J gave up 2 bases, with 16 bases separating them. As DNA, the CDR3 is TGTGCCAGCAGTCGCCCCCTCAGGGGTACCTACAATGAGCAGTTCTTC. It specifies CASSRPLRGTYNEQFF.

This clonotype was seen ten or more times. The chain recombines TRBV7-8 with TRBJ1-1; D remains unclear. V lost 3 bases, J lost 1 base, and 9 bases lay in between. Germline V CDR1 and CDR2: SGHVS, FQNEAQ. The CDR3 is 14 residues long. This CDR3 reads CASSLGRANTEAFF. CDR3 DNA: TGTGCCAGCAGCTTGGGGAGAGCGAACACTGAAGCTTTCTTT.

This clonotype appeared a few times. The chain combines TRBV6-6 with TRBJ1-2, with 11 nucleotides matching TRBD1. The CDR3 extends over 16 amino acids. Losses at the gene ends were 0 bases for V and 7 bases for J; bases not matched to a gene: 7. CDR1 MNHNY and CDR2 SVGAGI come from the germline V gene (reference sequence). CDR3 region: CASSYSIGQGAGGYTF. The CDR3 DNA sequence: TGTGCCAGCAGTTACTCGATCGGACAGGGGGCCGGTGGCTACACCTTC.

The chain combines TRBV19 with TRBJ2-3; no firm D call. CDR1 and CDR2 (germline): LNHDA, SQIVND (reference sequence). The CDR3 is 13 amino acids. V lost 7 bases and J lost 1, with 9 bases in between. This chain's CDR3 is CASTQRGTDTQYF. CDR3 coding DNA: TGTGCCAGTACTCAACGGGGCACAGATACGCAGTATTTT.

Ten or more counts support this clonotype. The chain carries TRBV7-6 and TRBJ2-3; 11 positions match TRBD1. Per germline, CDR1 SGHVS and CDR2 FNYEAQ. With V trimmed by 4 bases and J by 6 bases, 3 bases remained unmatched. The CDR3 has 14 amino acids. The CDR3 DNA follows: TGTGCCAGCAGCTGGACAGGGGGCAAGGATACGCAGTATTTT. It is translated as CASSWTGGKDTQYF.

This clonotype was recorded many times. V is TRBV7-2 and J is TRBJ2-1; 13 bases match TRBD2. Germline CDR1 reads SGHTA; CDR2 reads FQGNSA. This CDR3 has 15 amino acids. The V segment lost 2 bases and the J segment 8 bases; nucleotides outside the gene matches: 3. In DNA, the CDR3 is TGTGCCAGCAGCTTAACACTAGCGGGAGGGCATGAGCAGTTCTTC. Protein product: CASSLTLAGGHEQFF. Variable domain in full (rest from reference TRBV7-2 and TRBJ2-1): GAGVSQSPSNKVTEKGKDVELRCDPISGHTALYWYRQSLGQGLEFLIYFQGNSAPDKSGLPSDRFSAERTGGSVSTLTIQRTQQEDSAVYLCASSLTLAGGHEQFFGPGTRLTVL.

This clonotype has ten or more counts. The chain is built from TRBV7-2 and TRBJ1-2; 9 bases fit TRBD1. This CDR3 region has 14 residues. CDR1 and CDR2 (germline): SGHTA, FQGNSA. J was trimmed by 2 bases and V by 5 bases; bases with no gene match: 3. CDR3 nucleotide sequence: TGTGCCAGCAGCCGCGGGACAGGGAACTATGGCTACACCTTC. It encodes CASSRGTGNYGYTF.